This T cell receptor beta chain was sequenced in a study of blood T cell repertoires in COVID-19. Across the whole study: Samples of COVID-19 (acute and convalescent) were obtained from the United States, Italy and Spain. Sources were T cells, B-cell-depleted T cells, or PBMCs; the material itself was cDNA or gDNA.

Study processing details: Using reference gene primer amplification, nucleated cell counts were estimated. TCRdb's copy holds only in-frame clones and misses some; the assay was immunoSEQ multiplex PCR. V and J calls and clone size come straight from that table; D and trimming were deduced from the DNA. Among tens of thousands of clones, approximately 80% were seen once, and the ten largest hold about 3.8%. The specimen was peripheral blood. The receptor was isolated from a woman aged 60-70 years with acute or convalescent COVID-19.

In DNA, the CDR3 is TGTGCCATCAGTGCTAGCCTGAGCACAGATACGCAGTATTTT. Its protein is CAISASLSTDTQYF. The chain carries TRBV10-3 and TRBJ2-3; possible D gene TRBD2, 5 bases. Germline V CDR1 and CDR2: ENHRY, SYGVKD. CDR3 size: 14 residues. V lost 4 bases and J lost 0, with 8 bases in between.